The rows below give T cell receptor beta chains drawn from one sample of a study of blood T cell repertoires in COVID-19. The protocol was immunoSEQ multiplex PCR, while the TCRdb copy is restricted to in-frame clones and leaves out a portion. The data hold hundreds of thousands of clones, with 85% observed a single time. The material sequenced was peripheral blood. The receptor set was obtained from a woman aged 18-29 years with acute or convalescent COVID-19. Both conserved end residues are trimmed from each CDR3. Fields, in order: J gene, V gene, CDR3 length, CDR3 protein.

>TRBJ2-1|TRBV7-2|15
ASSLVNSGRTYNEQF
>TRBJ2-1|TRBV28|14
ASSSYSWAFDNEQF
>TRBJ2-3|TRBV6-4|13
ASSETSGGADTQY
>TRBJ2-5|TRBV4-1|13
ASSPLAGVSKTQY
>TRBJ2-7|TRBV6-2/TRBV6-3|11
ASSYSGAYEQY
>TRBJ1-3|TRBV21-1|13
ASSKGVLSGNTIY
>TRBJ2-1|TRBV2|10
AADRGQNEQF
>TRBJ2-1|TRBV11-2|13
ASSEVAGGENEQF
>TRBJ2-5|TRBV29-1|10
SVEEPRETQY
>TRBJ2-7|TRBV7-2|10
ASSLGGAEQY
>TRBJ2-5|TRBV2|12
ASSVRVSQETQY
>TRBJ1-4|TRBV9|12
ASSVGGSNEKLF
>TRBJ2-2|TRBV19|12
ASSMFRDTGELF
>TRBJ1-1|TRBV18|12
ASQIVGGSTEAF
>TRBJ2-7|TRBV5-6|14
ASSLEGQGAPGEQY
>TRBJ2-7|TRBV28|12
ASSHNYTPYEQY
>TRBJ1-2|TRBV18|13
ASSPTRTAYYGYT
>TRBJ1-2|TRBV12-3/TRBV12-4|10
ASSFHGGGYT
>TRBJ2-7|TRBV5-1|13
ASSLEGLVLYEQY
>TRBJ2-2|TRBV30|11
AWSRSNTGELF
>TRBJ1-3|TRBV4-2|12
ASSPRGSGNTIY
>TRBJ1-1|TRBV7-3|11
ASSLDRNTEAF
>TRBJ2-4|TRBV7-2|13
ASSLARQGANIQY
>TRBJ2-5|TRBV11-2|13
ASTSWGAGEETQY
>TRBJ1-2|TRBV7-3|13
ASSCFRSSNYGYT
>TRBJ1-5|TRBV5-6|14
ASSSVTGGEDQPQH
>TRBJ2-1|TRBV6-5|13
ASRRGPDRVNEQF
>TRBJ2-7|TRBV6-5|13
ASSYSGSRGYEQY
>TRBJ1-5|TRBV7-2|13
ASSLGQGARQPQH
>TRBJ2-7|TRBV6-5|10
ASTGGWDEQY
>TRBJ1-1|TRBV5-1|13
ASSSSGSMNTEAF
>TRBJ1-2|TRBV2|13
ASSEASAGGRGYT
>TRBJ1-1|TRBV9|12
ASSVGLVDTEAF
>TRBJ1-2|TRBV5-5|11
ASSLTGTAGYT
>TRBJ2-2|TRBV5-1|14
ASSDTGVSNTGELF
>TRBJ1-2|TRBV7-7|10
ASSSDTRGYT
>TRBJ1-4|TRBV15|11
VTRQGPGEKLF
>TRBJ2-3|TRBV7-8|12
ASSAGGPTDTQY
>TRBJ1-4|TRBV10-3|12
AISPQGTNEKLF
>TRBJ1-2|TRBV5-1|13
ASSLASGQNYGYT
>TRBJ2-7|TRBV21-1|13
ASSALGVTSHEQY
>TRBJ1-2|TRBV27|10
ASSSRGYGYT
>TRBJ1-3|TRBV30|12
AWSEGHSGNTIY
>TRBJ2-7|TRBV5-6|13
ASSYGGVTSYEQY
>TRBJ2-2|TRBV6-5|12
ASSSGTGTGELF
>TRBJ1-5|TRBV19|13
ASSIREVGNQPQH
>TRBJ2-7|TRBV7-3|14
ASSSGTSGASYEQY
>TRBJ2-5|TRBV24-1|12
ATSEAGTGETQY
>TRBJ2-1|TRBV3-1/TRBV3-2|14
ASSQAGLAGDNEQF
>TRBJ1-1|TRBV5-1|12
ASSLDGGYTEAF
>TRBJ1-2|TRBV18|12
ASSPAQGNYGYT
>TRBJ2-7|TRBV11-2|14
ASIKGFDGSSYEQY
>TRBJ1-5|TRBV19|12
ASTPPPGNQPQH
>TRBJ1-2|TRBV2|14
ASSVGRGRINYGYT
>TRBJ2-3|TRBV12-2|16
ASRLTLRRLDRTDTQY
>TRBJ2-3|TRBV5-1|13
ASSLQSPSTDTQY
>TRBJ2-1|TRBV7-2|13
ASSLAGKKFDEQF
>TRBJ2-7|TRBV5-1|13
ASSSAGTSYHEQY
>TRBJ2-1|TRBV24-1|9
ATSTWEEQF
>TRBJ2-1|TRBV15|12
ATNSGQGYNEQF